Presented here are 25 T cell receptor beta chains from one specimen sequenced in a study of T cell responses to AZD1222 COVID-19 vaccine. Using immunoSEQ multiplex PCR, the repertoire was profiled, and TCRdb retains in-frame clones only, with some absent. This sample has approximately 93,000 clones, with 89% found just once. The specimen comprised peripheral blood, sampled 28 days after the second AZD1222 dose. These receptor sequences come from an adult who received the AZD1222 COVID-19 vaccine.

The chain employs TRBV7-9 and TRBJ2-1; 9 bases match TRBD2. CDR3 length equals 15 residues. CDR1 is SEHNR and CDR2 is FQNEAQ in the germline V gene (reference sequence). Trimming at V came to 8 bases and at J to 4 bases, leaving 9 bases not matched to a gene. CDR3 in DNA: TGTGCCAGCCATTTTAGCGGGGGAGTTTACAATGAGCAGTTCTTC. This gives the protein CASHFSGGVYNEQFF.

The genes are TRBV30 and TRBJ1-2, with D tentatively TRBD1 (5 bases). The CDR3 is made up of 14 amino acids. V shed 0 bases and J shed 7 bases, with 15 bases lying between them. Germline assignment: CDR1 GTSNPN and CDR2 SVGIG (reference sequence). In nucleotides, the CDR3 is TGTGCCTGGAGTGTAACAGGCTTGGGAGGTGGCTACACCTTC. This translates into CAWSVTGLGGGYTF.

The rearrangement links TRBV19 to TRBJ1-5; 8 nucleotides match TRBD1. Germline lookup yields CDR1 LNHDA and CDR2 SQIVND (reference sequence). The CDR3 spans 13 residues. The junction had 5 bases not matched to a gene; V was cut back by 8 bases and J by 5 bases. The DNA of the CDR3 is TGTGCCAGTCGAACAGGGGGAGATCAGCCCCAGCATTTT. This gives the protein CASRTGGDQPQHF. Using reference TRBV19 and TRBJ1-5 for the parts outside the CDR3, the full variable domain is DGGITQSPKYLFRKEGQNVTLSCEQNLNHDAMYWYRQDPGQGLRLIYYSQIVNDFQKGDIAEGYSVSREKKESFPLTVTSAQKNPTAFYLCASRTGGDQPQHFGDGTRLSIL.

This clone was seen a few times. V and J are TRBV2 and TRBJ1-1; TRBD1 matches at 10 bases. CDR1 is SNHLY, CDR2 FYNNEI, per germline. With V trimmed by 9 bases and J by 5 bases, 9 bases remained unmatched. The CDR3 spans 14 residues. CDR3 nucleotides: TGTGCCAGGAGAGACAGGGGGCTAGGGACTGAAGCTTTCTTT. Amino acid sequence: CARRDRGLGTEAFF.

This chain uses TRBV9 with TRBJ1-2; D is unclear. The CDR3 extends over 14 amino acids. The V and J ends lost 3 bases and 5 bases respectively, with 14 bases between them. Germline CDR1 SGDLS, CDR2 YYNGEE. CDR3 residues: CASSGGRLSYGYTF. DNA of the CDR3: TGTGCCAGCAGCGGGGGTAGGTTGTCGTATGGCTACACCTTC.

V gene TRBV12-3 or TRBV12-4 combines with J gene TRBJ2-2; D is unclear. Trimming pared 5 bases from V and 4 bases from J, leaving 8 bases between. This CDR3 spans 13 amino acids. CDR3 nucleotides: TGTGCCAGCAGTCGACTGACCACCGGGGAGCTGTTTTTT. This encodes CASSRLTTGELFF.

The V and J genes are TRBV20-1 and TRBJ2-1; D not resolved. Trimming shortened V by 2 bases and J by 6 bases, and 5 bases separated the two germline ends. The CDR3 length is 11 residues. CDR1 is DFQATT, CDR2 SNEGSKA, per germline (reference sequence). CDR3 sequence (DNA): TGCAGTGCTAGATTGGGCAATGAGCAGTTCTTC. This sequence encodes CSARLGNEQFF.

This clone appeared a single time. V and J are TRBV19 and TRBJ1-6; the D gene is possibly TRBD1 (6 bases). V was pared by 5 bases and J by 13 bases, with 21 bases between. Germline loops: CDR1 LNHDA, CDR2 SQIVND (reference sequence). The CDR3 contains 15 residues. The CDR3 here is CASSYGGAHHTPLHF. DNA of the CDR3: TGTGCCAGTAGTTATGGGGGGGCGCATCACACGCCCCTCCACTTT. The complete variable domain, with remaining parts taken from reference TRBV19 and TRBJ1-6, reads DGGITQSPKYLFRKEGQNVTLSCEQNLNHDAMYWYRQDPGQGLRLIYYSQIVNDFQKGDIAEGYSVSREKKESFPLTVTSAQKNPTAFYLCASSYGGAHHTPLHFGNGTRLTVT.

The chain recombines TRBV11-3 with TRBJ2-6, with 7 bases matching TRBD1. The CDR3 is 16 residues long. Germline V lookup: CDR1 SGHNT, CDR2 YENEEA. Trimming at V came to 5 bases and at J to 1 base, leaving 5 bases not matched to a gene. The CDR3 bases are TGTGCCAGCAGCCCCCGACAGGGATCTGGGGCCAACGTCCTGACTTTC. It translates to CASSPRQGSGANVLTF.

Only a few counts were recorded for this clone. The genes are TRBV3-1 (or the pseudogene TRBV3-2) and TRBJ2-5, with 13 positions matching TRBD2. This CDR3 contains 15 residues. Germline V gene sequence: CDR1 LGHDT, CDR2 YNNKEL (reference sequence). With V trimmed by 2 bases and J by 4 bases, 1 base remained unmatched. Here the CDR3 DNA reads TGTGCCAGCAGCCAATGGACTAGCGGGGGAGAGACCCAGTACTTC. Protein product: CASSQWTSGGETQYF.

V gene TRBV5-1 combines with J gene TRBJ1-1; a weak D match, TRBD1 (5 bases). CDR1 SGHRS and CDR2 YFSETQ come from the germline V gene. This CDR3 is built from 15 residues. Trimming pared 1 base from V and 4 bases from J, leaving 14 bases between. As DNA, the CDR3 is TGCGCCAGCAGCTTGAAGATATTCGGGGGCACTGAAGCTTTCTTT. Its protein product is CASSLKIFGGTEAFF.

The chain links TRBV28 to TRBJ1-4; D ambiguous. The ends were cut back, 2 bases at V and 8 bases at J, with 6 bases in the middle. Germline V lookup: CDR1 MDHEN, CDR2 SYDVKM. The CDR3 runs 12 residues. The CDR3 bases are TGTGCCAGCAGTTTAGTGACGGAAAAACTGTTTTTT. Translating gives CASSLVTEKLFF.

This rearrangement joins TRBV30 to TRBJ1-2, with TRBD1 as a possible D gene (5 bases). Germline CDR1 is GTSNPN and CDR2 is SVGIG (reference sequence). This CDR3 has 13 amino acids. V lost 4 bases and J 2 bases, leaving 11 bases between the germline ends. This CDR3 reads CAWTRGRNYGYTF. The CDR3 bases are TGTGCCTGGACCCGGGGCCGAAACTATGGCTACACCTTC.

The genes are TRBV7-8 and TRBJ1-3, with 10 positions matching TRBD1. The CDR3 extends over 16 amino acids. The germline CDR1 and CDR2 sequences are SGHVS and FQNEAQ. J gave up 6 bases and V 1 base, and 6 bases lay outside the gene matches. CDR3 residues: CASSLGGTGVVNTIYF. CDR3 nucleotides: TGTGCCAGCAGCTTAGGCGGGACAGGGGTAGTAAACACCATATATTTT.

This rearrangement joins TRBV29-1 to TRBJ1-2; D might be TRBD1 (5 bases). CDR1 and CDR2 from the germline V gene are SQVTM and ANQGSEA. This CDR3 contains 12 residues. V was clipped by 1 base and J by 8 bases, with 11 bases between them. CDR3 in DNA: TGCAGCGTTGAAGCAGGGTTCGGGGGCTACACCTTC. Its translation: CSVEAGFGGYTF.

V is TRBV5-6 and J is TRBJ1-2; D gene uncertain. CDR3 length equals 12 residues. Looked up from germline, CDR1 is SGHDT and CDR2 is YYEEEE. Trimming removed 4 bases at V and 8 bases at J, with 12 bases between. The CDR3 DNA follows: TGTGCCAGCAGCCCGGCAGAGGAAGGCTACACCTTC. Translating gives CASSPAEEGYTF.

This clone occurred once. The genes are TRBV23-1 and TRBJ2-7; unclear D gene. TRBV23-1 qualifies as an ORF whose function is uncertain. Trimming removed 0 bases at V and 7 bases at J, with 7 bases between. The CDR3 covers 12 residues. CDR3 sequence: CASSQSPAEQYF. In DNA, the CDR3 is TGCGCCAGCAGTCAATCCCCCGCAGAGCAGTACTTC.

The chain employs TRBV5-1 and TRBJ2-5; D gene unclear. V was trimmed by 0 bases and J by 5 bases, leaving 14 bases between them. Per the germline V gene, CDR1 is SGHRS and CDR2 is YFSETQ. The CDR3 length is 15 residues. The CDR3 DNA follows: TGCGCCAGCAGCTTGGAGTCCCTGAGCCGGGAGACCCAGTACTTC. Encoded protein: CASSLESLSRETQYF. The full variable domain, in which reference TRBV5-1 and TRBJ2-5 provide the parts outside the CDR3, is KAGVTQTPRYLIKTRGQQVTLSCSPISGHRSVSWYQQTPGQGLQFLFEYFSETQRNKGNFPGRFSGRQFSNSRSEMNVSTLELGDSALYLCASSLESLSRETQYFGPGTRLLVL.

The chain has TRBV9 and TRBJ1-1; D possibly corresponds to TRBD1 (6 bases). Germline-derived CDR1 and CDR2 are SGDLS and YYNGEE. Trimming took 0 bases from V and 4 from J, leaving 16 bases between them. The CDR3 contains 16 residues. In nucleotides, the CDR3 is TGTGCCAGCAGCGTAGGCTATGAGGGGGTGGGCACTGAAGCTTTCTTT. Its protein is CASSVGYEGVGTEAFF.

This clone has only one observation. The chain couples TRBV4-3 to TRBJ1-1; perhaps TRBD1 as D (6 bases). The V end lost 5 bases, the J end lost 5 bases, and 15 bases lay between the germline ends. This CDR3 comprises 14 residues. The germline V gene has CDR1 LGHNA and CDR2 YSLEER. CDR3 protein: CASSAAPGETEAFF. The CDR3 DNA is TGCGCCAGCAGCGCTGCGCCAGGGGAGACTGAAGCTTTCTTT.

The chain couples TRBV7-2 to TRBJ2-7; TRBD2 might be the D (7 bases). Germline CDR1 reads SGHTA; CDR2 reads FQGNSA. Trimming left V 3 bases short and J 3 bases short, with 9 bases between. The CDR3 is 13 amino acids. DNA for the CDR3: TGTGCCAGCAGCTTCGGGGGGCACTACGAGCAGTACTTC. Translation gives CASSFGGHYEQYF. Based on the CDR3 plus reference TRBV7-2 and TRBJ2-7, the full variable domain is GAGVSQSPSNKVTEKGKDVELRCDPISGHTALYWYRQSLGQGLEFLIYFQGNSAPDKSGLPSDRFSAERTGGSVSTLTIQRTQQEDSAVYLCASSFGGHYEQYFGPGTRLTVT.

In the case of this clone: In the same sample, other DNA sequences code for this CDR3. In DNA form, the CDR3 reads TGTGCCATCAGTGAGGGAAACACTGAAGCTTTCTTT. Its translation: CAISEGNTEAFF. The chain employs TRBV10-3 and TRBJ1-1; D unresolved. The length of the CDR3 is 12 residues. With 2 bases removed from V and 2 bases from J, the gap between germline ends came to 3 bases. CDR1 and CDR2 (germline): ENHRY, SYGVKD.

This clone was found once. The V and J genes are TRBV28 and TRBJ2-6; possibly TRBD2 for D (6 bases). The V end was cut by 7 bases, the J end by 10 bases, with 17 bases between. Germline values: CDR1 MDHEN, CDR2 SYDVKM. The CDR3 extends over 14 amino acids. The CDR3 region is CASKIGGDRNVLTF. The CDR3 nucleotides read TGTGCCAGCAAAATCGGCGGGGACCGGAACGTCCTGACTTTC.

This sequence joins TRBV7-2 and TRBJ1-6, with TRBD1 matching 7 bases. CDR3 size: 15 residues. V dropped 3 bases and J dropped 9; count of bases not matched to a gene: 8. Germline V lookup: CDR1 SGHTA, CDR2 FQGNSA. CDR3 DNA sequence: TGTGCCAGCAGCTTCGGCCGGACAGGCGGTTCACCCCTCCACTTT. Protein product: CASSFGRTGGSPLHF.

V usage is TRBV4-1 and J usage is TRBJ2-7; TRBD2 matches 8 bases. This CDR3 region has 15 residues. The trim removed 2 bases at V and 2 bases at J, leaving 5 bases unmatched. Germline-derived CDR1 and CDR2 are MGHRA and YSYEKL. The CDR3 spells CASSQPGGGTYEQYF. CDR3 DNA sequence: TGCGCCAGCAGCCAACCAGGCGGGGGGACCTACGAGCAGTACTTC.